One sample yielded the 7 T cell receptor beta chains listed below, sequenced in a study of cytotoxic CD8 clonotypes in ibrutinib-treated CLL. Produced via immunoSEQ multiplex PCR; TCRdb's table is partial and in-frame only. The sample lists 300,000 or so clones, roughly 70% occurring once. This sample comprised PBMCs, obtained after 36 months of ibrutinib treatment. Source of these receptors: a human donor with chronic lymphocytic leukemia.

The CDR3 sequence is CASSSRLLGNTGELFF. DNA for the CDR3: TGTGCCAGCAGTTCGAGACTCCTCGGGAACACCGGGGAGCTGTTTTTT. J is TRBJ2-2 and V is TRBV7-8; no definite D call. This CDR3 contains 16 residues. The V end was cut by 6 bases, the J end by 1 base, with 15 bases between. Per the germline V gene, CDR1 is SGHVS and CDR2 is FQNEAQ.

This clone was seen a few times. This chain connects TRBV9 to TRBJ2-1, with TRBD1 identical over 8 bases. The trim removed 0 bases at V and 12 bases at J, leaving 5 bases unmatched. The length of the CDR3 is 13 residues. Germline V lookup: CDR1 SGDLS, CDR2 YYNGEE. CDR3 nucleotide sequence: TGTGCCAGCAGCGTAGAGGACAGGGCGGGGCAGTTCTTC. Amino acid sequence: CASSVEDRAGQFF.

This clone has just a few counts. The chain uses TRBV11-2 and TRBJ1-1; D is ambiguous. CDR3 length: 15 amino acids. In germline, CDR1 is SGHAT, CDR2 FQNNGV. V lost 3 bases and J 2 bases, leaving 13 bases between the germline ends. The CDR3, as DNA: TGTGCCAGCAGCTTGAGTTTTCAGAAAAACACTGAAGCTTTCTTT. Its translation is CASSLSFQKNTEAFF.

The chain links TRBV7-6 to TRBJ1-2; tentatively, D is TRBD1 (6 bases). Germline CDR1 and CDR2: SGHVS and FNYEAQ. The CDR3 length is 15 residues. Trimming took 0 bases from V and 2 from J, leaving 10 bases between them. The CDR3 reads CASSLASDRNYGYTF. In DNA form, the CDR3 reads TGTGCCAGCAGCTTAGCCAGCGACAGGAACTATGGCTACACCTTC.

This chain connects TRBV5-6 to TRBJ2-7, with TRBD1 identical over 8 bases. In germline, CDR1 is SGHDT, CDR2 YYEEEE. The CDR3 contains 16 residues. With V trimmed by 1 base and J by 4 bases, 10 bases remained unmatched. The CDR3 nucleotides read TGTGCCAGCAGCTTGAAGGCGCAGGGGGCGCGGTACGAGCAGTACTTC. Translating it yields CASSLKAQGARYEQYF.

This clone was observed a few times. The chain recombines TRBV11-3 with TRBJ2-3, with unresolved D. The CDR3 runs 12 residues. CDR1 and CDR2 (germline): SGHNT, YENEEA. V was cut by 4 bases and J by 8 bases, with 10 bases left in between. Here the CDR3 DNA reads TGTGCCAGCAGCTCCCAGGCTGGTACGCAGTATTTT. Its translation: CASSSQAGTQYF.

The chain employs TRBV5-4 and TRBJ2-7; 8 bases are shared with TRBD2. Germline loops: CDR1 SGHNT, CDR2 YYREEE (reference sequence). CDR3 size: 18 residues. J gave up 3 bases and V 4 bases, and 18 bases lay outside the gene matches. The CDR3 DNA is TGTGCCAGCAGCCCTCGAAGGCTTCGGGGGGGCCCTTTCTACGAGCAGTACTTC. Encoded protein: CASSPRRLRGGPFYEQYF. The variable domain in full, completed from reference TRBV5-4 and TRBJ2-7, reads ETGVTQSPTHLIKTRGQQVTLRCSSQSGHNTVSWYQQALGQGPQFIFQYYREEENGRGNFPPRFSGLQFPNYSSELNVNALELDDSALYLCASSPRRLRGGPFYEQYFGPGTRLTVT.